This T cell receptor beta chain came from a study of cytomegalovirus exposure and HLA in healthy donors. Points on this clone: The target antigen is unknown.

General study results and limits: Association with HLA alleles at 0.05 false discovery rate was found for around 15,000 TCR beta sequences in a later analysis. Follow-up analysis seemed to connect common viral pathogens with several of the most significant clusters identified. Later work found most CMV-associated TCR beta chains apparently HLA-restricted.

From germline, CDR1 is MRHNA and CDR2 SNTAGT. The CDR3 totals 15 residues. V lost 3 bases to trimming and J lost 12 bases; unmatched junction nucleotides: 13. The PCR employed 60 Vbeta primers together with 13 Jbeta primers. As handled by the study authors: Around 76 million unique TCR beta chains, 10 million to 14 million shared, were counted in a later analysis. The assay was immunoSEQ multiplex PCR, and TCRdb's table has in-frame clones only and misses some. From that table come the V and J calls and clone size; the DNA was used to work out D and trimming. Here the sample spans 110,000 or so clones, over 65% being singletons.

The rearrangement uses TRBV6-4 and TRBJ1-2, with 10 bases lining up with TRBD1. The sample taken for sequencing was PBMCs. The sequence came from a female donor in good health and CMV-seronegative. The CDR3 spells CASSEKGQGTSIHTF. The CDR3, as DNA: TGTGCCAGCAGTGAGAAGGGACAGGGGACATCCATCCACACCTTC.